What follows is one TCR beta chain and its context. What antigen it recognizes has not been identified. The record has no base qualities; no much larger clone is one base away. TCRbeta CDR3 regions were amplified from genomic DNA by means of the immunoSEQ Assay, a bias-controlled multiplex PCR. Per the authors' processing: The number of nucleated cells in each sample was estimated from the amplification of reference gene primers within the assay. To quantify the absolute abundance of each unique TCRbeta CDR3 rearrangement, sequence reads were collapsed and filtered. For each sample, productive Simpson clonality was calculated as the square root of Simpson's diversity index across productive rearrangements. What TCRdb holds here is the immuneACCESS table cut down to in-frame rearrangements. Part of the clones is not present; checked against another copy, under half of the missing clones reflect an unresolved V gene, and the others are unexplained. V, J and clone size are those of that table, while D and trimming were read from the DNA. This sample has 250,000 to 300,000 clones in its table, and around nine tenths of those were observed once. Together, the top ten hold less than 2.5% of the sample.

These data come from a study of blood T cell repertoires in COVID-19 (dated by TCRdb to the early 2020s). General notes on the study: Samples from collaborators originated in the United States, Italy and Spain and spanned both the acute and convalescent phases of COVID-19. The prospective study material was composed of cDNA or gDNA derived from T cells, B-cell-depleted T cells, or PBMCs. Deeply sampled blood TCRbeta repertoires from subjects exposed to, actively infected with, or recovered from COVID-19 were included in the dataset. The repertoires were made available in a free public database intended to serve as a resource for research on the immune response to SARS-CoV-2. Samples came from the ongoing ImmuneRACE study (first 160 participants) plus 1,254 subjects from 6 global collaborators. A de-identified subject ID, COVID-19 status, age in years and sex were almost always included in the sample metadata. Where HLA class I and class II types were available, the types were taken from metadata supplied by the sample provider, not from assay-based typing.

Whole blood was collected in K2EDTA tubes by collaborating institutions according to the institutions' own protocols. For TCRbeta analysis, collaborator samples were shipped as frozen whole blood, as isolated PBMCs, or as DNA extracted from either sample type. Study-wide findings and limitations: How much clinical and demographic metadata was included differed by source and by participant, and the metadata was provided uncurated.

The sequenced material came from peripheral blood. The receptor was derived from a man aged 45-65 years with acute or convalescent COVID-19.

The CDR3 in this case is CASSPTGNEQFF. The DNA reads as follows: TGTGCCAGCAGCCCAACAGGGAACGAGCAGTTCTTC. The receptor chain draws on TRBV6-6 and TRBJ2-1; TRBD1 is a possible D gene, resting on 6 matching bases. CDR1 MNHNY and CDR2 SVGAGI were looked up in the germline V gene (reference sequence). Inclusive of the bounding cysteine and phenylalanine, the CDR3 is 12 residues long. The only DNA kept is the CDR3, 36 bases in frame from the first base. V and J lose 6 bases and 10 bases, and a span of 13 bases separates them.